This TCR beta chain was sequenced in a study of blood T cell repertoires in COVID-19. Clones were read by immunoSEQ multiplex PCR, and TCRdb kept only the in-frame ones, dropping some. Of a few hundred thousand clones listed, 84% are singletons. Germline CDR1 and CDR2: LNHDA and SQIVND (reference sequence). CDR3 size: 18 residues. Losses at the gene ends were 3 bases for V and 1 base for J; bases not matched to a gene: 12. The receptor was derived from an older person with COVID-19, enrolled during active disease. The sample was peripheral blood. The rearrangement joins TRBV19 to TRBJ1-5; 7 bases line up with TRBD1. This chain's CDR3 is CASSIRGPGRGSNQPQHF. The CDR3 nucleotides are TGTGCCAGTAGTATTAGGGGGCCTGGCAGGGGAAGCAATCAGCCCCAGCATTTT.